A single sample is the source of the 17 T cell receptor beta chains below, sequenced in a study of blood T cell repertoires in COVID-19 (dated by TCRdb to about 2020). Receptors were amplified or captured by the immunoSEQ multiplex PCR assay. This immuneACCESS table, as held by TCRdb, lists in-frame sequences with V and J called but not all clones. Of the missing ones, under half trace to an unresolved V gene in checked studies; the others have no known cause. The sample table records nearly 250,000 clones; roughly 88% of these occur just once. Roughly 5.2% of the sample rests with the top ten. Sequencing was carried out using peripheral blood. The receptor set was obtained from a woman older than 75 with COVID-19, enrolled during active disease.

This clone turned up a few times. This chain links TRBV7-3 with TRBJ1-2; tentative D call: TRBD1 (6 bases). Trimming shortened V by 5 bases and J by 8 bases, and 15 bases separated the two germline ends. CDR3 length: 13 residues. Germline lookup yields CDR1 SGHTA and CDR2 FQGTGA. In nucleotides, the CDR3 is TGTGCCAGCAGCCCCGCACAGGGAAGCGGCTACACCTTC. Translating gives CASSPAQGSGYTF.

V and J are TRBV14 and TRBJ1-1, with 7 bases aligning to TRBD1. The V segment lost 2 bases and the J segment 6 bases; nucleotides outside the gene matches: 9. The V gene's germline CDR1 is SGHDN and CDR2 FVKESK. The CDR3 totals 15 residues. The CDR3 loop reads CASSQFQGVPSEAFF. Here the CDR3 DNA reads TGTGCCAGCAGCCAATTCCAGGGGGTCCCCTCTGAAGCTTTCTTT.

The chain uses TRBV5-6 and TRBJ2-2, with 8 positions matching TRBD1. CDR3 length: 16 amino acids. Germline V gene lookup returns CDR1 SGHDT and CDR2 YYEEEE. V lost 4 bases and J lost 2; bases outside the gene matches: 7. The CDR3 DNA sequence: TGTGCCAGCAGCACATTCGACAGGGGAAACACCGGGGAGCTGTTTTTT. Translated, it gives CASSTFDRGNTGELFF. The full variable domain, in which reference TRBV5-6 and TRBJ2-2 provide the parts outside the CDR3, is DAGVTQSPTHLIKTRGQQVTLRCSPKSGHDTVSWYQQALGQGPQFIFQYYEEEERQRGNFPDRFSGHQFPNYSSELNVNALLLGDSALYLCASSTFDRGNTGELFFGEGSRLTVL.

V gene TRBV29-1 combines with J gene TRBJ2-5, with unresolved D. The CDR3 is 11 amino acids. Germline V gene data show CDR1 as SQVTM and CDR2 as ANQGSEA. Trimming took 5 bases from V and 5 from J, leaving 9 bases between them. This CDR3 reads CSVKTGETQYF. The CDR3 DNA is TGCAGCGTTAAAACTGGTGAGACCCAGTACTTC.

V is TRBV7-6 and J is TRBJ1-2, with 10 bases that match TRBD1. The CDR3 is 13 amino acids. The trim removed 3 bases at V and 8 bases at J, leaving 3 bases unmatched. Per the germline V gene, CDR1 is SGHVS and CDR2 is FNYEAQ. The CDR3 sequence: CASSLDRGRGYTF. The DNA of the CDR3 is TGTGCCAGCAGCTTGGACAGGGGGAGGGGCTACACCTTC.

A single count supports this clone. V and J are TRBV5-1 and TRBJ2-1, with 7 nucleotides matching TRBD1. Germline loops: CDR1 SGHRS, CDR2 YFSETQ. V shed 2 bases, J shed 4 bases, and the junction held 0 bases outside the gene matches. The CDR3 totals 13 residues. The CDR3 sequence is CASSLQGYNEQFF. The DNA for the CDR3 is TGCGCCAGCAGCTTACAGGGGTACAATGAGCAGTTCTTC.

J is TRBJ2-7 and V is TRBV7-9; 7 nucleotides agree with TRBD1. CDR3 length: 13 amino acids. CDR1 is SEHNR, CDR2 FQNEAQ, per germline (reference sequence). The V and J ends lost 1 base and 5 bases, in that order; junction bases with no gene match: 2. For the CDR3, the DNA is TGTGCCAGCAGCTTAGGACAGGGTGACGAGCAGTACTTC. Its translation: CASSLGQGDEQYF.

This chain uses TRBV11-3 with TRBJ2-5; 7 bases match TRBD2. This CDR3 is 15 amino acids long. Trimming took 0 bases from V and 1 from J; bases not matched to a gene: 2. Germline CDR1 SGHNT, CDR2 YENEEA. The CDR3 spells CASSLDGGGQETQYF. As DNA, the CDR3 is TGTGCCAGCAGCTTAGACGGCGGGGGCCAAGAGACCCAGTACTTC.

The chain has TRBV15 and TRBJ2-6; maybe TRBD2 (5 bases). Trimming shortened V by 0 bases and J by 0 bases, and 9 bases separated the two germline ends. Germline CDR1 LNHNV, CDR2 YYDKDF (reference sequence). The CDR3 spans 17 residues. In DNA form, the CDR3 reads TGTGCCACCAGCAGAGATGGGAGCATCTCTGGGGCCAACGTCCTGACTTTC. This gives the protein CATSRDGSISGANVLTF. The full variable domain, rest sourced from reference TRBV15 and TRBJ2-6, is DAMVIQNPRYQVTQFGKPVTLSCSQTLNHNVMYWYQQKSSQAPKLLFHYYDKDFNNEADTPDNFQSRRPNTSFCFLDIRSPGLGDTAMYLCATSRDGSISGANVLTFGAGSRLTVL.

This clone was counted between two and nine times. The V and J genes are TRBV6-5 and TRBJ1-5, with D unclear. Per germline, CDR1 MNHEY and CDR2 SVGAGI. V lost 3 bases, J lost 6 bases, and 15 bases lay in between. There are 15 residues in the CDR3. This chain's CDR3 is CASSYSSNERQPQHF. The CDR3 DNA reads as TGTGCCAGCAGTTATTCCTCTAATGAGCGTCAGCCCCAGCATTTT.

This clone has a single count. Here the CDR3 reads CASNSGQGSITEAFF. The CDR3 DNA sequence: TGTGCCAGCAACTCCGGCCAGGGGTCGATCACTGAAGCTTTCTTT. This chain joins TRBV6-6 and TRBJ1-1, with D tentatively TRBD1 (6 bases). V lost 7 bases and J lost 4, with 19 bases in between. Germline V gene data show CDR1 as MNHNY and CDR2 as SVGAGI (reference sequence). This CDR3 region has 15 residues.

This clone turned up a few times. CDR3 protein: CAWSVDSPPLHF. CDR3 nucleotide sequence: TGTGCCTGGAGTGTAGACAGTCCTCCCCTCCACTTT. The gene calls are TRBV30 and TRBJ1-6; tentatively, D is TRBD1 (5 bases). This CDR3 comprises 12 residues. The germline V and J ends were trimmed by 0 bases and 13 bases, with 10 bases remaining between them. CDR1 and CDR2 (germline): GTSNPN, SVGIG (reference sequence).

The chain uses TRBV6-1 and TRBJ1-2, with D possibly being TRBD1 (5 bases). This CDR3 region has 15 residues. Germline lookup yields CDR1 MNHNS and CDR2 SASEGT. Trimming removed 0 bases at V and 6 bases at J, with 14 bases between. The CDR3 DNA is TGTGCCAGCAGTGAAGCTCCGAGACAGTTAAATGGCTACACCTTC. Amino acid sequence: CASSEAPRQLNGYTF.

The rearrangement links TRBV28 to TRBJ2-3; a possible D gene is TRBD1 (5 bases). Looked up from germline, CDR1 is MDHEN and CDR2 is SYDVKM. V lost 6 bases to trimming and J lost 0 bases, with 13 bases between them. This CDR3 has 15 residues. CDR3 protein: CASRGQGLSTDTQYF. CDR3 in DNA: TGTGCCAGCAGGGGGCAGGGCCTAAGCACAGATACGCAGTATTTT.

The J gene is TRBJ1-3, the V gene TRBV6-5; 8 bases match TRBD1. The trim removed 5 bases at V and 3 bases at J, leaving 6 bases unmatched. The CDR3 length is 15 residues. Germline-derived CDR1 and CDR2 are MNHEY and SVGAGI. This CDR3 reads CASSQTGGYGNTIYF. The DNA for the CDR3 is TGTGCCAGCAGTCAAACAGGGGGTTATGGAAACACCATATATTTT.

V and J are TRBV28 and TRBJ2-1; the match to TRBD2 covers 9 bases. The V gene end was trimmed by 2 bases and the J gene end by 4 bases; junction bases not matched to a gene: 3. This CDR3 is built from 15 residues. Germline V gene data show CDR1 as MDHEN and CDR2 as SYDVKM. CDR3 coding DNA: TGTGCCAGCAGTTTACAAGCGGGGGGATACAATGAGCAGTTCTTC. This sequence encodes CASSLQAGGYNEQFF.

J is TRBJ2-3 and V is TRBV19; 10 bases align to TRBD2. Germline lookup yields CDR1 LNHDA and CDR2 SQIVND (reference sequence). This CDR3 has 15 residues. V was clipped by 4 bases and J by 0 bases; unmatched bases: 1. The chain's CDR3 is CASSTTSGSTDTQYF. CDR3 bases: TGTGCCAGTAGTACGACTAGCGGGAGCACAGATACGCAGTATTTT.